Shown below are 3 T cell receptor beta chains from a single sample sequenced in a study of response to subunit inactivated influenza vaccine. TCRdb recomputed calls from the RT-PCR reads with MiXCR, one row per CDR3 protein. The table shows about 570,000 distinct CDR3 sequences, with 10% to 12% occurring only once. These data were also reused for a study on T cells expressing NK-cell markers. That investigation notes: 5'RACE template switching with UMIs generated TCR beta cDNA.

The sample here was PBMCs from blood, taken on the day of vaccination. The receptors were gathered from a middle-aged man who received an inactivated influenza vaccine.

The V call is TRBV28, the J call TRBJ1-1; D is ambiguous. The CDR3 is 14 amino acids. The germline gives CDR1 MDHEN, CDR2 SYDVKM. Trimming removed 6 bases from V and 0 bases from J, with 11 bases in between. The CDR3 is CASRSAGMNTEAFF. The CDR3 coding sequence is TGTGCCAGCAGAAGCGCCGGTATGAACACTGAAGCTTTCTTT.

CDR3 in amino acids: CSAFEGPSNQPQHF. CDR3 in DNA: TGCAGTGCTTTTGAAGGGCCAAGCAATCAGCCCCAGCATTTT. The V gene is TRBV20-1, the J gene TRBJ1-5; no reliable D call. Trimming took 5 bases from V and 1 from J, leaving 12 bases between them. Germline CDR1 reads DFQATT; CDR2 reads SNEGSKA (reference sequence). The CDR3 consists of 14 residues.

This clonotype was counted a few times. The V gene is TRBV4-2, the J gene TRBJ2-3; D is uncertain. The germline V and J ends were trimmed by 0 bases and 1 base, with 8 bases remaining between them. Germline V gene data show CDR1 as LGHNA and CDR2 as YNFKEQ. The CDR3 spans 15 residues. CDR3 bases: TGTGCCAGCAGCCAAGATGTTGCGGGCACAGATACGCAGTATTTT. It is translated as CASSQDVAGTDTQYF.